This T cell receptor (beta chain) is from a study of blood T cell repertoires in COVID-19. Symptom resolution, clearance, or two negative PCRs marked the recovered donors of Cohort 3. V was cut by 1 base and J by 5 bases, with 11 bases left in between. This CDR3 has 14 residues. CDR1 is LNHDA, CDR2 SQIVND, per germline (reference sequence). Some clones are missing from TCRdb's copy, which holds only in-frame ones; the method was immunoSEQ multiplex PCR. The sample lists fewer than 450,000 clones; 88% were seen once. Sequencing input: PBMCs or T cells enriched from blood (not recorded which). The receptor was derived from a young woman who had recovered from COVID-19. The V and J genes are TRBV19 and TRBJ1-2; a weak D match, TRBD1 (5 bases). The CDR3 loop reads CASSIAFGGYGYTF. The CDR3 DNA follows: TGTGCCAGTAGTATAGCATTCGGGGGATATGGCTACACCTTC. The full variable domain, rest sourced from reference TRBV19 and TRBJ1-2, is DGGITQSPKYLFRKEGQNVTLSCEQNLNHDAMYWYRQDPGQGLRLIYYSQIVNDFQKGDIAEGYSVSREKKESFPLTVTSAQKNPTAFYLCASSIAFGGYGYTFGSGTRLTVV.